Reported below is one TCR gamma chain. An end of the junction differs from the germline gene, which may be a read error. Other DNA sequences from this sample encode an identical CDR3 as well. The data stem from a study of human gamma delta and Vdelta1 T cells. TCRdb reanalyzed the PCR reads using CATT. The sample includes thousands of gamma-chain clones, 5.2% of them seen just once. Per germline, CDR1 EGSNGY and CDR2 YDSYNSKV. The CDR3 has 14 residues. Material for sequencing was naive CD27+ Vdelta1 gamma-delta T cells from blood. The receptor was isolated from a human donor in good health. V gene TRGV2 combines with J gene TRGJ1 or TRGJ2. CDR3: CATWDGRNYYKKLF. CDR3 nucleotides: TGTGCTACCTGGGACGGGCGAAATTATTATAAGAAACTCTTT.